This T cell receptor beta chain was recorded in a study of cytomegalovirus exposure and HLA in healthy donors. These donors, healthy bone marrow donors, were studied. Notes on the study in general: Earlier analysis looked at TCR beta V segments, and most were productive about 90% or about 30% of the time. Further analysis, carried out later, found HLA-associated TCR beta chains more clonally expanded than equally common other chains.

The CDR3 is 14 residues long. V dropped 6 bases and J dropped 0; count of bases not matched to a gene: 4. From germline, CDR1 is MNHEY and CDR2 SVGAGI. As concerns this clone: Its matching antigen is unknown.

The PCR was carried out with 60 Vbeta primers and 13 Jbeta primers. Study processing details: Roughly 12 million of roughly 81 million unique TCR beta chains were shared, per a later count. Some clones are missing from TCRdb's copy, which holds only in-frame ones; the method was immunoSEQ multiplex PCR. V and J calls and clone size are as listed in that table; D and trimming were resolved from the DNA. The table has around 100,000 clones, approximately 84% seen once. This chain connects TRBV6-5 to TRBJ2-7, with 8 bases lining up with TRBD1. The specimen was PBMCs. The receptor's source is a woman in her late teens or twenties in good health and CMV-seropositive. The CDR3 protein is CASRGQVGSYEQYF. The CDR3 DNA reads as TGTGCCAGCAGGGGACAGGTGGGCTCCTACGAGCAGTACTTC.